This T cell receptor beta chain was sequenced for a study of neurological immune-mediated disorders (dated by TCRdb to 2018 to 2020). Broadly, across the study: Peripheral blood TCR-beta repertoires from HTLV-I-associated myelopathy (HAM/TSP) patients, multiple sclerosis patients and healthy controls were compared by UMI-based sequencing. The approximately 110 TCR-beta libraries included longitudinal samples, technical triplicates and paired sorted CD4+ and CD8+ T-cell subsets alongside PBMC samples. The cohort included approximately 68 subjects: about 15 with HAM/TSP, some 34 with multiple sclerosis, and 20 or so healthy controls. What the work shows at the level of the full study, not this receptor alone: The highest TCR clonal expansion was observed in HAM/TSP patients, whereas the lowest was observed in MS patients, even when compared with healthy controls. No identical CDR3 amino acid sequences were shared among expanded clones across subjects, suggesting private TCR-beta repertoires in all groups.

Blood bank volunteers in Maryland, USA served as the healthy controls. Libraries from unsorted PBMCs were made from 2 million PBMCs kept in RNAlater at -80 degrees C until RNA extraction. Peripheral blood underwent Ficoll-Hypaque density gradient centrifugation to isolate PBMCs, which were then cryopreserved in liquid nitrogen. This clonotype was counted ten times or more. Its cognate antigen has yet to be identified. No qualities accompany the bases; no much larger clone lies one base away. cDNA was synthesized by template-switch 5'RACE using a primer carrying a 10-nucleotide random unique molecular identifier by which each TCR transcript was tagged. Every sequencing run yielded over 180 million TCR-beta sequences covering 15-18 subjects. Total RNA was extracted with the RNeasy kit. TCR-beta VDJ regions were amplified with primers for the TCR constant region and the 5'RACE anchor, using the KAPA Real-time Library Amplification kit. Sample indexes and Illumina adaptors were added in a first PCR, and a second PCR then increased library yield. After Ampure bead purification, the roughly 650 bp TCR product was size-selected on a 2% E-gel SizeSelection system. Before pooling, libraries had their quality checked on a Bioanalyzer, their concentration measured with Qubit, and their quantity determined with the Kapa Library Quantification kit. An Illumina HiSeq 2500 sequenced the libraries paired-end 2 x 150 bp. To increase sequence diversity, roughly 25-31% phiX was spiked into each library pool. The authors' analysis ran thus. Quality-filtered reads were processed with the UMI-based MiGEC pipeline, and over 80% of raw TCR sequences were removed by the MiGEC pipeline during error correction. IMGT germline references were used for alignment of VDJ genes, and clonotypes were defined by a unique CDR3 amino acid sequence together with V-J genes. Clonal expansion, Shannon diversity and CDR3 relatedness were evaluated with VDJtools (CalcPairwiseDistances, ClusterSamples), while phylogenetic trees were built in CLCbio workbench. Clones with at least 8 unique UMIs were defined as expanded, with this threshold being based on coefficient-of-variation modelling across technical triplicates. TCRdb ran its own pipeline on the public reads, namely fastp trimming at Q25 and MiXCR clone calling, and kept in-frame beta chains. Entries that share a CDR3 protein sequence are merged under the most common genes and DNA. The V and J calls were determined by TCRdb, not by the authors. This sample is represented by around 83,000 distinct CDR3 sequences; 13% to 15% of them were singletons. The ten most abundant clones make up approximately 6.8% of the sample.

At the junction V is shortened by 0 bases and J by 8 bases, with 12 bases in between. CDR1 and CDR2 are read off the germline V gene as SGDLS and YYNGEE. Counted from cysteine to phenylalanine, this CDR3 has 14 amino acids. Only CDR3 DNA is held: 42 bases, read in frame from base 1. The TCR sequence derives from a woman aged 50 to 60 in good health. The chain employs TRBV9 and TRBJ2-1, and possibly TRBD2, on 5 matching bases. The sequencing sample was made of PBMCs. The CDR3 protein: CASSVVSGSDEQFF. The bases read TGTGCCAGCAGCGTAGTTTCGGGGTCAGATGAGCAGTTCTTC.